This T cell receptor beta chain derives from a study of cytomegalovirus exposure and HLA in healthy donors. With 60 Vbeta and 13 Jbeta primers, the PCR was carried out. Profiled with immunoSEQ multiplex PCR; TCRdb holds only in-frame clones, not every one. The table lists 100,000 to 150,000 clones, 80% of them singletons. The CDR3 has 20 residues. With 6 bases removed from V and 5 bases from J, the gap between germline ends came to 32 bases. CDR1 is LNHDA, CDR2 SQIVND, per germline (reference sequence). Source material: PBMCs. The chain links TRBV19 to TRBJ2-1; maybe TRBD2 (6 bases). The sequence was obtained from a woman aged 40 to 49 in good health and CMV-seronegative. The CDR3 reads CASSPLVLSLAQREDNEQFF. The DNA for the CDR3 is TGTGCCAGTAGCCCCTTAGTTCTTTCTCTAGCGCAAAGGGAGGACAATGAGCAGTTCTTC.